A selection of T cell receptor beta chains follows, all from one sample in a study of T cell responses to AZD1222 COVID-19 vaccine. Libraries were prepared by immunoSEQ multiplex PCR; TCRdb keeps only in-frame clonotypes and omits some of them. The sample shows approximately 140,000 clones, 92% of them seen only once. Material: peripheral blood, obtained on day 0 of AZD1222 vaccination. These receptors were taken from an adult in good health. CDR3s include the opening cysteine and the closing phenylalanine or tryptophan. Each record gives: V gene, D gene, J gene, clone size, CDR3 DNA, CDR3 protein. D genes are given only for firm matches. Size values are once, few and many counts, or a class for expanded clones, and some rows have none.

v_gene: TRBV6-1; d_gene: NA; j_gene: TRBJ1-2; abundance: NA; CDR3nt: TGTGCCAGCAGTGAACTGGGCTCCCCGAACTATGGCTACACCTTC; CDR3aa: CASSELGSPNYGYTF
v_gene: TRBV27; d_gene: TRBD1; j_gene: TRBJ1-2; abundance: once; CDR3nt: TGTGCCAGCAGTTTATCGACAGGGGGCGTCGGCTATGGCTACACCTTC; CDR3aa: CASSLSTGGVGYGYTF
v_gene: TRBV27; d_gene: NA; j_gene: TRBJ2-5; abundance: NA; CDR3nt: TGTGCCAGCAGTTCCACCTCCCAGCCCGTGGTGGAGACCCAGTACTTC; CDR3aa: CASSSTSQPVVETQYF
v_gene: TRBV15; d_gene: NA; j_gene: TRBJ2-7; abundance: NA; CDR3nt: TGTGCCACCAGCAGAGACCCAATAGCTGGCTACGAGCAGTACTTC; CDR3aa: CATSRDPIAGYEQYF
v_gene: TRBV4-1; d_gene: NA; j_gene: TRBJ1-6; abundance: NA; CDR3nt: TGCGCCAGCAGCCAAGGTCAGGCCCAGGGGTCACCCCTCCACTTT; CDR3aa: CASSQGQAQGSPLHF
v_gene: TRBV7-3; d_gene: NA; j_gene: TRBJ2-1; abundance: NA; CDR3nt: TGTGCCAGCAGCTCACAGGGTAACACCTACAATGAGCAGTTCTTC; CDR3aa: CASSSQGNTYNEQFF
v_gene: TRBV5-5; d_gene: NA; j_gene: TRBJ2-7; abundance: NA; CDR3nt: TGTGCCAGCAGCGGGAGGTCTTGGGGGGCTTACGAGCAGTACTTC; CDR3aa: CASSGRSWGAYEQYF
v_gene: TRBV27; d_gene: NA; j_gene: TRBJ2-2; abundance: NA; CDR3nt: TGTGCCAGCAGTTTTACGGGCTCCGGGGAGCTGTTTTTT; CDR3aa: CASSFTGSGELFF
v_gene: TRBV14; d_gene: NA; j_gene: TRBJ2-5; abundance: NA; CDR3nt: TGTGCCAGCAGCCAAGTGGGGTGGGTACAAGAGACCCAGTACTTC; CDR3aa: CASSQVGWVQETQYF
v_gene: TRBV6-1; d_gene: NA; j_gene: TRBJ1-3; abundance: few; CDR3nt: TGTGCCAGCAGTGAGAGGTGGTTCCCGAACACCATATATTTT; CDR3aa: CASSERWFPNTIYF
v_gene: TRBV5-5; d_gene: NA; j_gene: TRBJ2-7; abundance: few; CDR3nt: TGTGCCAGCAGCCCGGACCCTAGCTACGAGCAGTACTTC; CDR3aa: CASSPDPSYEQYF
v_gene: TRBV5-4; d_gene: NA; j_gene: TRBJ2-7; abundance: once; CDR3nt: TGTGCCAGCAGCATAGGACAGACGGGAGCTTATGAGCAGTACTTC; CDR3aa: CASSIGQTGAYEQYF
v_gene: TRBV30; d_gene: TRBD1; j_gene: TRBJ2-5; abundance: once; CDR3nt: TGTGCCTGGAGTGTCCCGAAGACAGGGGGCGGTGAGACCCAGTACTTC; CDR3aa: CAWSVPKTGGGETQYF
v_gene: TRBV10-3; d_gene: TRBD2; j_gene: TRBJ2-5; abundance: NA; CDR3nt: TGTGCCATCAGTGATGGGACTAGCGGGGAAGAGACCCAGTACTTC; CDR3aa: CAISDGTSGEETQYF
v_gene: TRBV5-1; d_gene: NA; j_gene: TRBJ2-7; abundance: NA; CDR3nt: TGCGCCAGCAGCTTGACACACGAGCAGTACTTC; CDR3aa: CASSLTHEQYF
v_gene: TRBV7-9; d_gene: TRBD2; j_gene: TRBJ2-7; abundance: NA; CDR3nt: TGTGCCAGCAGCACGGGACTAGCGGCCGCCTACGAGCAGTACTTC; CDR3aa: CASSTGLAAAYEQYF
v_gene: TRBV27; d_gene: NA; j_gene: TRBJ2-7; abundance: NA; CDR3nt: TGTGCCAGCAGTTCCAGCCTGGGATCCTACGAGCAGTACTTC; CDR3aa: CASSSSLGSYEQYF
v_gene: TRBV28; d_gene: NA; j_gene: TRBJ1-2; abundance: NA; CDR3nt: TGTGCCAGCAGTTTATCAAGGGGCTACACCTTC; CDR3aa: CASSLSRGYTF
v_gene: TRBV27; d_gene: NA; j_gene: TRBJ2-1; abundance: NA; CDR3nt: TGTGCCAGCAATCGCCTGTCTGGGAATGAGCAGTTCTTC; CDR3aa: CASNRLSGNEQFF
v_gene: TRBV5-6; d_gene: NA; j_gene: TRBJ1-1; abundance: NA; CDR3nt: TGTGCCAGCAGCCCTGATGCAGGGTTGAACACTGAAGCTTTCTTT; CDR3aa: CASSPDAGLNTEAFF
v_gene: TRBV19; d_gene: TRBD1; j_gene: TRBJ2-5; abundance: NA; CDR3nt: TGTGCCAGTAGCCCGGGACAGCCTAGGGAGACCCAGTACTTC; CDR3aa: CASSPGQPRETQYF
v_gene: TRBV3-1/TRBV3-2; d_gene: TRBD1; j_gene: TRBJ1-6; abundance: NA; CDR3nt: TGTGCCAGCAGCCTACTTTTACCGGGACAGGGGAGTTCACCCCTCCACTTT; CDR3aa: CASSLLLPGQGSSPLHF
v_gene: TRBV29-1; d_gene: TRBD1; j_gene: TRBJ1-1; abundance: NA; CDR3nt: TGCAGCGTTGAAGGGGGGCCGACAGGGAGGAGTGGAGTGAACACTGAAGCTTTCTTT; CDR3aa: CSVEGGPTGRSGVNTEAFF
v_gene: TRBV9; d_gene: TRBD2; j_gene: TRBJ2-5; abundance: NA; CDR3nt: TGTGCCAGCAGCGGTGGATCTAGCGGGGAGTACTTC; CDR3aa: CASSGGSSGEYF
v_gene: TRBV19; d_gene: TRBD1; j_gene: TRBJ2-7; abundance: NA; CDR3nt: TGTGCCAGTAGTAAAATTCACTGGGGACAGGGTGGAGACGAGCAGTACTTC; CDR3aa: CASSKIHWGQGGDEQYF
v_gene: TRBV7-3; d_gene: NA; j_gene: TRBJ2-3; abundance: once; CDR3nt: TGTGCCAGCCCCGTAGGGGTGGGGGATACGCAGTATTTT; CDR3aa: CASPVGVGDTQYF
v_gene: TRBV6-5; d_gene: NA; j_gene: TRBJ1-4; abundance: NA; CDR3nt: TGTGCCAGCAGCGTGCTGACAGTCGAAAAACTGTTTTTT; CDR3aa: CASSVLTVEKLFF
v_gene: TRBV11-3; d_gene: NA; j_gene: TRBJ1-1; abundance: NA; CDR3nt: TGTGCCAGCAGCTTAGGAGGGGCGGCCACTGAAGCTTTCTTT; CDR3aa: CASSLGGAATEAFF
v_gene: TRBV3-1/TRBV3-2; d_gene: TRBD2; j_gene: TRBJ2-1; abundance: NA; CDR3nt: TGTGCCAGCAGGGGACTAGCGGGAGCGGTTGAGCAGTTCTTC; CDR3aa: CASRGLAGAVEQFF
v_gene: TRBV9; d_gene: TRBD1; j_gene: TRBJ1-1; abundance: NA; CDR3nt: TGTGCCAGCAGCGACCGGGACAGGGAATCCAACACTGAAGCTTTCTTT; CDR3aa: CASSDRDRESNTEAFF
v_gene: TRBV19; d_gene: NA; j_gene: TRBJ2-7; abundance: NA; CDR3nt: TGTGCCAGTAGTCCCCCGTCCGACGAGCAGTACTTC; CDR3aa: CASSPPSDEQYF
v_gene: TRBV15; d_gene: NA; j_gene: TRBJ2-1; abundance: NA; CDR3nt: TGTGCCACCAGCAGAGAGGGTAGTAATAGGGAGCAGTTCTTC; CDR3aa: CATSREGSNREQFF
v_gene: TRBV5-6; d_gene: TRBD2; j_gene: TRBJ2-7; abundance: NA; CDR3nt: TGTGCCAGCAGCTTGCTTCCAGGACTAGCGGGGACACTCTCCTACGAGCAGTACTTC; CDR3aa: CASSLLPGLAGTLSYEQYF
v_gene: TRBV5-5; d_gene: NA; j_gene: TRBJ2-3; abundance: NA; CDR3nt: TGTGCCAGCAGGCAGGGGGGAGGCACAGATACGCAGTATTTT; CDR3aa: CASRQGGGTDTQYF
v_gene: TRBV2; d_gene: NA; j_gene: TRBJ1-6; abundance: NA; CDR3nt: TGTGCCAGCAGTGCCGGACACGATAATTCACCCCTCCACTTT; CDR3aa: CASSAGHDNSPLHF
v_gene: TRBV27; d_gene: NA; j_gene: TRBJ1-5; abundance: NA; CDR3nt: TGTGCCAGCAGTTTTCGTGGTCAGCAGCCCCAGCATTTT; CDR3aa: CASSFRGQQPQHF
v_gene: TRBV12-5; d_gene: NA; j_gene: TRBJ2-2; abundance: NA; CDR3nt: TGTGCTAGTGGTTTGCTTACGGGCGGGGAGCTGTTTTTT; CDR3aa: CASGLLTGGELFF
v_gene: TRBV6-5; d_gene: TRBD1; j_gene: TRBJ2-7; abundance: NA; CDR3nt: TGTGCCAGCAGCCGGACAGGGGGCGCCCAACAGTACTTC; CDR3aa: CASSRTGGAQQYF
v_gene: TRBV6-1; d_gene: NA; j_gene: TRBJ2-7; abundance: NA; CDR3nt: TGTGCCAGCAGTGAAGCTCGGCAGTACGAGCAGTACTTC; CDR3aa: CASSEARQYEQYF
v_gene: TRBV5-5; d_gene: NA; j_gene: TRBJ2-1; abundance: NA; CDR3nt: TGTGCCAGCAGCTCCCAGCTCGAGCAGTTCTTC; CDR3aa: CASSSQLEQFF
v_gene: TRBV2; d_gene: TRBD1; j_gene: TRBJ1-2; abundance: NA; CDR3nt: TGTGCCAGCAGGCAACCGGGACAGGGTGTAGGCTATGGCTACACCTTC; CDR3aa: CASRQPGQGVGYGYTF
v_gene: TRBV5-1; d_gene: NA; j_gene: TRBJ1-4; abundance: NA; CDR3nt: TGCGCCAGCAGCTTGGCAGGGATTAATGAAAAACTGTTTTTT; CDR3aa: CASSLAGINEKLFF
v_gene: TRBV5-8; d_gene: NA; j_gene: TRBJ1-5; abundance: NA; CDR3nt: TGTGCCAGCAGCTTAGTGGGTCAGCCCCAGCATTTT; CDR3aa: CASSLVGQPQHF
v_gene: TRBV24-1; d_gene: NA; j_gene: TRBJ1-2; abundance: NA; CDR3nt: TGTGCCACCAGTTCGTCGGCAGGGCTGGGCTACACCTTC; CDR3aa: CATSSSAGLGYTF
v_gene: TRBV18; d_gene: NA; j_gene: TRBJ2-5; abundance: few; CDR3nt: TGTGCCAGCGGTCGGGCACCCCAAGAGACCCAGTACTTC; CDR3aa: CASGRAPQETQYF
v_gene: TRBV7-3; d_gene: NA; j_gene: TRBJ2-5; abundance: few; CDR3nt: TGTGCCAGCAGGCCCGGGAACCAAGAGACCCAGTACTTC; CDR3aa: CASRPGNQETQYF
v_gene: TRBV30; d_gene: NA; j_gene: TRBJ2-3; abundance: NA; CDR3nt: TGTGCCTGGAGTGTACAAAGGGCAGATACGCAGTATTTT; CDR3aa: CAWSVQRADTQYF
v_gene: TRBV5-1; d_gene: NA; j_gene: TRBJ2-5; abundance: NA; CDR3nt: TGCGCCAGCAGCACGGGCTCGGGGGGCGGAGAGACCCAGTACTTC; CDR3aa: CASSTGSGGGETQYF
v_gene: TRBV5-1; d_gene: NA; j_gene: TRBJ2-3; abundance: NA; CDR3nt: TGCGCCAGCAGCTTGGAGTTCCTGACAGATACGCAGTATTTT; CDR3aa: CASSLEFLTDTQYF
v_gene: TRBV5-1; d_gene: NA; j_gene: TRBJ1-4; abundance: NA; CDR3nt: TGCGCCAGCAGCTTGACCGGGGAACTGAAAAAACTGTTTTTT; CDR3aa: CASSLTGELKKLFF
v_gene: TRBV19; d_gene: NA; j_gene: TRBJ1-6; abundance: NA; CDR3nt: TGTGCCAGTAGTAATAACAGAAATTCACCCCTCCACTTT; CDR3aa: CASSNNRNSPLHF
v_gene: TRBV2; d_gene: NA; j_gene: TRBJ2-1; abundance: NA; CDR3nt: TGTGCCAGCAGTTCCGACGGCGCCAATGAGCAGTTCTTC; CDR3aa: CASSSDGANEQFF
v_gene: TRBV5-1; d_gene: TRBD2; j_gene: TRBJ2-7; abundance: NA; CDR3nt: TGCGCCAGCAGCCCGACTCTCACTAGCGGGAGTTCAGAGCAGTACTTC; CDR3aa: CASSPTLTSGSSEQYF